The rows below give T cell receptor beta chains drawn from one sample of a study of CD8 T cell repertoires and HIV-1 epitope variants. Their antigens are not known. Repertoires were generated with immunoSEQ multiplex PCR, while TCRdb's copy carries only in-frame clones and drops some. The sample includes some 5,500 clones, more than 55% of them seen just once. The sample was cultured CD8+ T cells derived from PBMCs. These receptors all come from a male donor with HIV. Each CDR3 is given with its conserved first and last residue.

J gene | V gene | CDR3 protein
TRBJ2-7 | TRBV2 | CASSENAAGGRYEQYF
TRBJ1-1 | TRBV5-4 | CASRVDRGQGEAFF
TRBJ1-5 | TRBV28 | CASSFPRQGAVGNQPQHF
TRBJ2-7 | TRBV4-1 | CASSQVYGAISGSYEQYF
TRBJ2-7 | TRBV2 | CASSEGDRGTYEQYF
TRBJ1-2 | TRBV5-5 | CASSVKDNYGYTF
TRBJ2-7 | TRBV9 | CASSVAGLGEQYF
TRBJ2-1 | TRBV15 | CATSSRLGGALVEQFF
TRBJ1-2 | TRBV23-1 | CASSQWRLNYGYTF
TRBJ1-1 | TRBV7-8 | CASSLTRTAAGAFF
TRBJ2-7 | TRBV9 | CASSEDSSYEQYF
TRBJ2-1 | TRBV6-6 | CASSYRQGEYNEQFF
TRBJ2-3 | TRBV9 | CASILINPGAYF
TRBJ1-1 | TRBV20-1 | CSQKEGTEAFF
TRBJ2-1 | TRBV15 | CATSRNRGHEQFF
TRBJ1-4 | TRBV5-1 | CASSLSLGSISTNEKLFF
TRBJ2-7 | TRBV30 | CAWSTGGYEQYF
TRBJ1-4 | TRBV9 | CASSENRGFDEKLFF
TRBJ2-6 | TRBV19 | CASSSSGANVLTF
TRBJ2-7 | TRBV6-5 | CASSYGRDYEQYF
TRBJ2-7 | TRBV28 | CASSLRTGADYEQYF
TRBJ1-2 | TRBV6-5 | CASTLQGGGNGYTF
TRBJ1-5 | TRBV4-1 | CASSPTPGGNQPQHF
TRBJ1-1 | TRBV30 | CAWSESWTEAFF
TRBJ2-7 | TRBV19 | CASSGTGHEQYF
TRBJ2-3 | TRBV13 | CASSLDSQREAASTQYF
TRBJ1-3 | TRBV6-5 | CASRDRVLGNTIYF
TRBJ2-7 | TRBV7-9 | CASSPWTGDFLYEQYF
TRBJ2-1 | TRBV13 | CASRASDNSYNEQFF
TRBJ2-7 | TRBV5-1 | CASSLTVEEQYF
TRBJ2-3 | TRBV5-4 | CASSSPPDTQYF
TRBJ2-3 | TRBV5-1 | CASSLGGAASTDTQYF
TRBJ2-2 | TRBV19 | CASSILPGGGRAKTGELFF